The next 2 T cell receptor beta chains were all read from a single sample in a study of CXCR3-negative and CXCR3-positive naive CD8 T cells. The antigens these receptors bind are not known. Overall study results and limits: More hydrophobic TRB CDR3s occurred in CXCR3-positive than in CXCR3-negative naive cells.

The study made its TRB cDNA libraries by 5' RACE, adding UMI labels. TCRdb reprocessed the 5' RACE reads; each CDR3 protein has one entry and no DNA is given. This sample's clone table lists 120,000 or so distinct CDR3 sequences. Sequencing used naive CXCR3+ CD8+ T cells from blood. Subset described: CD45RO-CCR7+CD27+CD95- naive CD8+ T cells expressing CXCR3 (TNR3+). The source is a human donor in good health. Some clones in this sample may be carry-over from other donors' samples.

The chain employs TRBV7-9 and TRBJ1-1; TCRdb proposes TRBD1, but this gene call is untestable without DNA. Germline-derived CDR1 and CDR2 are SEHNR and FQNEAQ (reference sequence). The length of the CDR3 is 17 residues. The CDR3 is CASSLVGGGPLNTEAFF.

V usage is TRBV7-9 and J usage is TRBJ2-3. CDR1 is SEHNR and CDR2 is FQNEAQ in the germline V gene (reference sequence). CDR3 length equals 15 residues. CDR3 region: CASIEVELSTDTQYF.